These T cell receptor beta chains were read from a single sample in a study of blood T cells in healthy people across ages. MiXCR, applied by TCRdb to the 5' RACE reads, yields one record per CDR3 protein. The data show about 1.7 million distinct CDR3 sequences, with 28% seen just once and 7.7% held by the top ten. Sequencing input: blood. The receptors stem from a young woman in good health. Each CDR3 is given with its conserved first and last residue. Each record gives: D gene, J gene, V gene, CDR3 protein. The D gene is left open where the match is weak.

D: NA; J: TRBJ1-2; V: TRBV4-1; CDR3: CASSQDEEGYGYTF
D: NA; J: TRBJ2-1; V: TRBV5-5; CDR3: CASTQRPGGSSRNEQFF
D: TRBD1; J: TRBJ2-7; V: TRBV5-1; CDR3: CASRGGTGNGEQYF
D: NA; J: NA; V: TRBV5-5; CDR3: CASNLGTYEQYF
D: NA; J: TRBJ1-1; V: TRBV28; CDR3: CASSQRALSTEAFF
D: NA; J: TRBJ2-1; V: TRBV28; CDR3: CASRSRGPLPRASYNEQLF
D: TRBD2; J: TRBJ2-1; V: TRBV7-9; CDR3: CAGSQTLSGPTYEQFF
D: TRBD1; J: TRBJ2-4; V: TRBV20-1; CDR3: CSATKDRGFSTTQHEQYF
D: NA; J: TRBJ1-4; V: TRBV2; CDR3: CAGGVNEKLFF
D: NA; J: TRBJ1-5; V: TRBV20-1; CDR3: CSASVNNKGRSQPQHF
D: NA; J: TRBJ2-1; V: TRBV7-2; CDR3: CASSVLRTSFDEQFF
D: NA; J: TRBJ2-5; V: TRBV21-1; CDR3: CASSKVGPLQETQYF
D: NA; J: TRBJ2-1; V: TRBV5-1; CDR3: CASSLFETAINEQFF
D: NA; J: TRBJ2-5; V: TRBV7-9; CDR3: CASSQSYGETQYF
D: NA; J: TRBJ2-6; V: TRBV7-7; CDR3: CASSLESTGANVLTF
D: TRBD1; J: TRBJ1-2; V: TRBV29-1; CDR3: CSVGGQGAGYTF
D: TRBD2; J: TRBJ2-1; V: TRBV7-9; CDR3: CASTFRTSGIDLRDERFF
D: TRBD2; J: TRBJ2-7; V: TRBV11-2; CDR3: CASSLTTSGGTWGTSEQYF
D: NA; J: TRBJ1-2; V: TRBV10-3; CDR3: CVISNGGEGYGYTF
D: TRBD1; J: TRBJ2-1; V: TRBV5-6; CDR3: CASRGRQGGEQFF
D: NA; J: TRBJ2-5; V: TRBV28; CDR3: CASSSPGRETQYF
D: TRBD2; J: TRBJ2-3; V: TRBV7-2; CDR3: CASSSRLAGGTDTQYF
D: NA; J: TRBJ1-1; V: TRBV5-1; CDR3: CASSTSTGEAFF
D: NA; J: TRBJ2-1; V: TRBV27; CDR3: CASSFRTDVYNEQFF
D: NA; J: TRBJ1-6; V: TRBV30; CDR3: CAWSEAYNSPLHF
D: TRBD1; J: TRBJ1-2; V: TRBV12-3/TRBV12-4; CDR3: CASSGSGTGVYGYTF
D: NA; J: TRBJ1-2; V: TRBV4-2; CDR3: CASSQDQFPGYGYTF
D: NA; J: TRBJ2-5; V: TRBV20-1; CDR3: CSAPFAGSGETQYF
D: TRBD2; J: TRBJ2-1; V: TRBV5-6; CDR3: CASSFSPGGGYNEQFF
D: NA; J: TRBJ2-1; V: TRBV10-3; CDR3: CAISRNNEQFF
D: NA; J: NA; V: TRBV7-6; CDR3: CASSPGGGALSQTQYF
D: NA; J: TRBJ2-7; V: TRBV10-3; CDR3: CAISEGWEQYF
D: NA; J: TRBJ2-3; V: TRBV27; CDR3: CSSSKIRLVSDTQYF
D: NA; J: TRBJ2-3; V: TRBV4-1; CDR3: CASSQVRVTTDTQYF
D: NA; J: TRBJ2-7; V: TRBV27; CDR3: CASSLSRRGLYYEQYF
D: NA; J: TRBJ1-5; V: TRBV12-5; CDR3: CASGWGPERDSNQPQHF
D: NA; J: TRBJ2-1; V: TRBV29-1; CDR3: CSVDGSSYNEQFF
D: TRBD2; J: TRBJ2-3; V: TRBV7-2; CDR3: CASSYQRGGADTQYF
D: TRBD2; J: TRBJ2-1; V: TRBV20-1; CDR3: CSARDKAGGVFEQFF
D: NA; J: TRBJ2-2; V: TRBV20-1; CDR3: CSGVRRAGELFF
D: TRBD1; J: TRBJ2-3; V: TRBV3-1; CDR3: CASSRDRGFPTQYF
D: NA; J: TRBJ1-2; V: TRBV12-3/TRBV12-4; CDR3: CASSEGRTEFNYGYTF
D: TRBD1; J: TRBJ2-1; V: TRBV15; CDR3: CATSRDNRGVRNEQFF
D: NA; J: TRBJ1-2; V: TRBV2; CDR3: CASSGGRGPYTF
D: NA; J: TRBJ2-7; V: TRBV6-6; CDR3: CASSYHPASYEQYF
D: TRBD2; J: TRBJ2-7; V: TRBV6-4; CDR3: CASSDPTSFGSYEQYF